Listed below are T cell receptor beta chains from one sample, sequenced in a study of CD8 T cells in ankylosing spondylitis. Each CDR3 protein is one row after TCRdb ran MiXCR on the 5' RACE reads. This sample has some 250,000 distinct CDR3 sequences, with over 8.5% found just once. What was sequenced was blood, either unsorted or a sorted T cell fraction (not recorded which). The receptors were gathered from a male donor with ankylosing spondylitis or in good health (not recorded which). Each CDR3 is given without its conserved first and last residue. The order of the fields is V gene, CDR3 protein.

>TRBV28
ASSLTPRNTGAF
>TRBV13
ASSYLAGKAGEQF
>TRBV5-1
ASSLAPSSGTDTQY
>TRBV28
ASRFGVSEQY
>TRBV7-8
ASSLSEPRGQY
>TRBV3-1
ASSRQGAYQETQY
>TRBV5-1
ASSLALGQGYGYT
>TRBV11-2
ASSPGTAMNTEAF
>TRBV20-1
SAGTGNYGYT
>TRBV20-1
SAGPRGNPTGGYT
>TRBV9
ASSPSSRGSSNGYT
>TRBV28
ASSFPYLTSGTTDTQY
>TRBV5-1
ASSFGTANYGYT
>TRBV19
ASSRQASDYGYT
>TRBV12-3/TRBV12-4
ASSSQYRQGSNTEAF
>TRBV6-1
ASSGLAGKQETQY
>TRBV7-3
ASSYSLYSSYNEQF
>TRBV12-3/TRBV12-4
ASRETTNEKLF
>TRBV29-1
SVGSAGAGELF
>TRBV5-1
ASIAGDSTDTQY
>TRBV2
ASSEALLRQMNTEAF
>TRBV20-1
SAKQGVRTDTQY
>TRBV7-9
ASSVGGTAYEQY
>TRBV20-1
SARGLAVSEQY